This T cell receptor beta chain comes out of a study of blood T cell repertoires in COVID-19 (dated by TCRdb to 2018 to 2021). Background for the entire study: Recovered participants in ImmuneRACE Cohort 3 were defined as having two consecutive negative NP/OP PCR tests, clearance from a healthcare professional, or resolution of symptoms. Samples came from the ongoing ImmuneRACE study (first 160 participants) plus 1,254 subjects from 6 global collaborators. The repertoires were released in a freely available public database intended as a resource for research on the immune response to SARS-CoV-2. The sample metadata nearly always contained a de-identified subject ID, COVID-19 status, age in years and sex. Where available, HLA class I and class II types were obtained from metadata supplied by the sample provider rather than from assay-based typing. The prospective study material was composed of cDNA or gDNA derived from T cells, B-cell-depleted T cells, or PBMCs. The collaborator samples originated in the United States, Italy and Spain and spanned the acute and convalescent phases of COVID-19. Deeply sampled blood TCRbeta repertoires from subjects exposed to, actively infected with, or recovered from COVID-19 were included in the dataset. The full study reports these points: Clinical and demographic metadata were provided uncurated, with the amount varying by source and participant.

TCRbeta CDR3 regions were amplified from genomic DNA by means of the immunoSEQ Assay, a bias-controlled multiplex PCR. Processing in the source paper ran as follows. The number of nucleated cells in each sample was estimated by amplification of reference gene primers within the assay. Sequence reads were collapsed and filtered to measure the absolute abundance of every unique TCRbeta CDR3 rearrangement. For each sample, productive Simpson clonality was calculated by taking the square root of Simpson's diversity index across productive rearrangements. Not all clones reach the TCRdb copy of this immuneACCESS table, which keeps in-frame sequences only. Checked studies attribute under half of the gap to unresolved V genes and leave the rest unexplained. Clonal size and the V and J genes are those of that table, whereas D and trimming came from the DNA. The sample contains approximately 250,000 clones, 88% of them found a single time. The ten largest clones capture approximately 2% of the sample.

The CDR1 and CDR2 encoded by the germline V gene (reference sequence) are MNHEY and SMNVEV. V ends up 5 bases short and J 3 bases short, with an unmatched junction base count of 5. The CDR3 holds 15 amino acids from the cysteine to the phenylalanine. The DNA shown is the 45-base CDR3, in frame from base 1. Participants in the prospective study were aged roughly 18 to 100 years, lived in under 30 United States geographic areas, and enrolled through a virtual design. Cohort assignment in the prospective study relied on participant-reported clinical history from a screening survey and a study questionnaire. In the prospective study, whole blood, serum and a nasopharyngeal or oropharyngeal swab were collected from each participant by mobile phlebotomists. Additional blood draws and questionnaires over an approximately 2-month period could optionally be provided by prospective study participants. Blood samples from the prospective study were shipped frozen or at room temperature prior to DNA extraction.

Of note for this clone: Its antigen remains undetermined. One base away there is no much larger clone; base qualities are not given.

The source of this sequence is a woman aged 55-75 years in a cohort exposed to, infected with or recovered from COVID-19 (not recorded which). The receptor chain draws on TRBV27 and TRBJ1-5; 9 bases in the middle match TRBD1. Sequencing was carried out using PBMCs or T cells enriched from blood (not recorded which). This receptor carries the CDR3 CASSSRTGVNQPQHF. The nucleotide sequence is TGTGCCAGCAGTAGTCGGACAGGGGTCAATCAGCCCCAGCATTTT.